One sample yielded the 6 T cell receptor beta chains listed below, sequenced in a study of OX40 agonist ivuxolimab in advanced cancers. Some clones are missing from TCRdb's copy, which holds only in-frame ones; the method was immunoSEQ multiplex PCR. The data hold approximately 82,000 clones, with 94% observed a single time. Material: CD4+ or CD8+ T cells sorted from blood, obtained in a trial of the OX40 agonist ivuxolimab. Receptors originate from an adult with an advanced solid tumor such as melanoma, head and neck, liver or kidney cancer.

The J gene is TRBJ2-1, the V gene TRBV4-1; 9 bases agree with TRBD1. Germline trimming cut 1 base from V and 2 bases from J; bases unmatched to any gene: 6. CDR1 and CDR2 from the germline V gene are MGHRA and YSYEKL. This CDR3 has 17 amino acids. The CDR3 DNA follows: TGCGCCAGCAGCCAAGTACTGACAGGGGGGCCCTACAATGAGCAGTTCTTC. It specifies CASSQVLTGGPYNEQFF.

The chain is built from TRBV29-1 and TRBJ1-5; D unclear. The CDR3 totals 13 residues. The germline V gene has CDR1 SQVTM and CDR2 ANQGSEA. V dropped 3 bases and J dropped 6 bases, with 12 bases sitting between them. The CDR3 bases are TGCAGCGTTGATTCGGGTACGGGTCAGCCCCAGCATTTT. This sequence encodes CSVDSGTGQPQHF.

This chain connects TRBV19 to TRBJ2-1; 9 positions agree with TRBD2. In germline, CDR1 is LNHDA, CDR2 SQIVND (reference sequence). The CDR3 sequence is 16 residues long. The junction had 14 bases not matched to a gene; V was cut back by 8 bases and J by 6 bases. The CDR3 sequence: CASGIAGGYEFNEQFF. In DNA, the CDR3 is TGTGCCAGTGGAATTGCGGGAGGGTATGAGTTCAATGAGCAGTTCTTC.

The genes are TRBV5-4 and TRBJ2-3; D is tentatively TRBD1 or TRBD2 (5 bases each). The CDR3 runs 12 residues. Germline V lookup: CDR1 SGHNT, CDR2 YYREEE (reference sequence). V was cut by 3 bases and J by 4 bases, with 6 bases left in between. In DNA form, the CDR3 reads TGTGCCAGCAGCTGGGGGTCAGATACGCAGTATTTT. The encoded protein is CASSWGSDTQYF.

V usage is TRBV19 and J usage is TRBJ2-1; 10 nucleotides agree with TRBD2. The CDR3 totals 14 residues. CDR1 is LNHDA and CDR2 is SQIVND in the germline V gene (reference sequence). J lost 8 bases, V lost 7 bases, and 8 bases had no gene match. CDR3 coding DNA: TGTGCCAGTACAGCGGGAGGGCCGTTGTATGAGCAGTTCTTC. This gives the protein CASTAGGPLYEQFF.

This rearrangement joins TRBV27 to TRBJ2-1, with TRBD1 matching 9 bases. The CDR3 covers 15 residues. V shed 5 bases, J shed 4 bases, and the junction held 6 bases outside the gene matches. Germline V gene sequence: CDR1 MNHEY, CDR2 SMNVEV (reference sequence). Here the CDR3 reads CASSARDRAYNEQFF. The CDR3 nucleotides read TGTGCCAGCAGTGCCCGGGACAGGGCATACAATGAGCAGTTCTTC.